The 7 T cell receptor beta chains below come from one sample, sequenced in a study of T cells expressing NK-cell markers. TCRdb reprocessed the 5' RACE reads and stores each CDR3 protein as one record, lacking DNA. The table gives 400,000 to 550,000 distinct CDR3 sequences; the top ten clones make up more than 7% of it. Sample: blood T cells: a sorted CD56 or NKG2C T cell subset, CD4+ or CD8+ T cells, or bulk PBMC T cells (not recorded which). These receptors all come from a woman between 18 and 70 years old in good health.

This chain's CDR3 is CASSTHLAGPTDTQYF. The chain has TRBV6-8 and TRBJ2-3; lacking DNA, the TRBD2 call made by TCRdb goes unchecked. CDR1 is MNHGY, CDR2 SAAAGT, per germline. This CDR3 is built from 16 residues.

The chain employs TRBV28 and TRBJ1-5. This CDR3 is 15 amino acids long. From germline, CDR1 is MDHEN and CDR2 SYDVKM. The CDR3 sequence: CASSLGSWGNQPQHF.

The V gene is TRBV20-1, the J gene TRBJ1-2; with no DNA, the TCRdb D assignment of TRBD1 cannot be verified. CDR1 is DFQATT, CDR2 SNEGSKA, per germline (reference sequence). The CDR3 contains 14 residues. The CDR3 sequence is CSASKGGQIYGYTF.

The V gene is TRBV20-1, the J gene TRBJ2-5; with no DNA, the TCRdb D assignment of TRBD1 cannot be verified. Germline-derived CDR1 and CDR2 are DFQATT and SNEGSKA (reference sequence). The CDR3 length is 13 residues. CDR3 region: CSAAYRGGETQYF.

The V and J genes are TRBV7-2 and TRBJ2-3; TCRdb names TRBD1, which stays unverified in the absence of DNA. Germline-derived CDR1 and CDR2 are SGHTA and FQGNSA. There are 17 residues in the CDR3. CDR3 sequence reads: CASSQHPPAAGLDTQYF.

The chain has TRBV20-1 and TRBJ1-5; the D call from TCRdb, TRBD1, cannot be confirmed without DNA. Germline-derived CDR1 and CDR2 are DFQATT and SNEGSKA (reference sequence). This CDR3 has 13 residues. The CDR3 loop is CSAQDRENQPQHF.

This chain uses TRBV2 with TRBJ2-3. Germline CDR1 is SNHLY and CDR2 is FYNNEI. The CDR3 runs 14 residues. The CDR3 here is CASSEATFTDTQYF.